This TCR beta chain was retrieved from a study of chemoradiotherapy in HPV16-positive cancers. Study in general: Two HPV16-positive patients' cells yielded candidate HPV-specific clones and common motifs. Notes on the study in general: Non-HPV-specific T cells did not expand in tumors during treatment, whereas candidate HPV-specific clones and E7-related motifs did.

On this clone itself: What it recognizes is unknown.

Assay: immunoSEQ multiplex PCR; the TCRdb copy retains only in-frame clones and omits some. The data show approximately 15,000 clones, over 70% seen once. Repeated repertoire sampling spanned the course of chemoradiotherapy. V gave up 5 bases and J gave up 5 bases; unmatched junction bases: 5. Germline V lookup: CDR1 SQVTM, CDR2 ANQGSEA. This CDR3 contains 12 residues. The J gene is TRBJ2-7, the V gene TRBV29-1; 8 positions match TRBD2. The sequence came from a human donor with HPV-associated anogenital cancer. The sample was taken from a patient who underwent chemoradiotherapy. CDR3 loop: CSVWGRGDEQYF. CDR3 bases: TGCAGCGTTTGGGGGCGGGGGGACGAGCAGTACTTC.